Sequencing of this T cell receptor (delta chain) was carried out in a study of Vγ9Vδ2 T cells in congenital toxoplasmosis (dated by TCRdb to the early 2020s). Regarding the study in general: Congenital toxoplasmosis was diagnosed using IgG, IgM and IgA serology, Western blot and an in-house interferon-gamma release assay. The study compared gamma and delta chain CDR3 repertoires of sorted blood gammadelta T cells between congenitally T. gondii-infected and uninfected infants. TCR sequencing was performed on five or six infected and approximately 10 uninfected infants at 2 months and on 3 infected and 4 uninfected infants at 1 year. Sequencing of the repertoires was done on samples from infants at two time points: 2 months after birth and 1 year of age.

This clone is considered medium-sized (0.01 to 0.1%). Its antigen remains undetermined. Base qualities are not at hand, and no much larger clone is one base apart. CDR1 GEAIGNYY and CDR2 EKD are derived from the germline V gene. The CDR3 contains 21 residues, cysteine and phenylalanine counted. Only the CDR3 region is kept as DNA, spanning 63 bases read in frame from base 1. The germline V and J ends show losses of 3 bases and 0 bases respectively, and no gene match explains 18 bases of the junction. Using SuperScript II, cDNA was generated through template-switch reverse transcription, with TRGC- and TRDC-specific primers combined in a single tube. The TRGC primer was designed for binding to both the TRGC1 and TRGC2 constant genes. Amplification of TRG and TRD was done with the KAPA Real-Time Library Amplification Kit, and AMPure XP beads were used for purification between steps. Index PCR with the Nextera XT Index Kit was used to attach the Illumina sequencing adapters. TRG and TRD amplicons were sequenced on an Illumina MiSeq with the V2 300 kit, giving 150 bp paired-end reads. Under the source paper's analysis protocol: Read quality was checked with FastQC version 0.11.8 before further analysis. Reads were aligned against the TRG or TRD reference genes from GenBank, and CDR3 sequences were constructed using MiXCR version 3.0.3. MiXCR defaults were kept, except that TRDD gene segments were assembled using 3 rather than 5 consecutive nucleotides. VDJtools version 1.2.1 calculated N additions, CDR3 length, J segment length and clonotype sharing between samples. Out-of-frame CDR3 sequences and those containing stop codons were excluded from analysis. Infant repertoires were assessed for overlap with previously published fetal, cord blood and adult blood Vgamma9Vdelta2 repertoires. Clone calls in TCRdb were regenerated from the public reads with CATT, after which identical DNA sequences shared one row. TCRdb, not the authors, supplied the V and J calls. Across this sample there are around 910 delta-chain clones, with about 20% seen only once. Together, the top ten hold 15% to 17% of the sample.

The same treatment, consisting of spiramycin and/or pyrimethamine plus sulfadiazine plus folinic acid, was given to mothers of infected and uninfected infants alike. All infants, both infected and uninfected, were delivered at term after more than 37 weeks of gestation. Around 0.9 mL of blood was processed into PBMCs by Lymphoprep gradient centrifugation, then cryopreserved in liquid nitrogen and shipped to Belgium. After thawing, the PBMCs were labeled with Zombie NIR viability dye and stained with antibodies against CD3, TCR gammadelta, Vgamma9 and Vdelta2. CD3+ TCRgammadelta+ T cells were sorted on a FACSAria III with a mean purity of 98%. For each sample, RNA was extracted from approximately 10,000 sorted gammadelta T cells with the RNeasy Micro Kit. Each infant was born to a mother who had been enrolled with a primary T. gondii infection during pregnancy. The infants' peripheral blood was drawn at an outpatient microbiology and virology center located in Pavia, Italy.

Broad study findings and their caveats: Two months was the earliest age with enough suitable sample material for TCR repertoire analysis, so newborn repertoires were not sequenced. Germline-encoded fetal-type TRDV2 CDR3 sequences seemed more prevalent in infected than uninfected approximately 2-month-old infants, suggesting an in utero expansion footprint. Both infected and uninfected infants showed a high prevalence of a public TRGV9 clonotype. Compared with uninfected infants, infected infants at 2 months appeared to have fewer N additions in their TRGV9 and TRDV2 CDR3s, and this was especially true for TRDV2-TRDJ1 sequences. Repertoire differences between infected and uninfected infants were less clear at 1 year of age than at 2 months.

This sequence uses TRDV2 and TRDJ1; 13 central bases correspond to TRDD3. The sequenced sample was gamma-delta T cells from blood. The TCR comes from a child under 10 years old born to a mother with Toxoplasma gondii infection during pregnancy, either congenitally infected or uninfected (not recorded which). The nucleotides are TGTGCCTGTGACGGAGTGGTACTGGGGGATACGCGATCCTCGGACACCGATAAACTCATCTTT. This is translated as CACDGVVLGDTRSSDTDKLIF.